Each of the 20 T cell receptor beta chains below was sequenced from the same sample in a study of neoadjuvant nivolumab and ipilimumab in lung cancer. Measured with immunoSEQ multiplex PCR; TCRdb has only the in-frame clones, and not every one. This table has 25,000 to 30,000 clones, 75% to 90% appearing once. The sample in question was peripheral blood, obtained before neoadjuvant nivolumab, alone or with ipilimumab. The receptors derive from an adult with non-small cell lung cancer.

The genes are TRBV2 and TRBJ1-2; tentatively, D is TRBD1 (6 bases). In germline, CDR1 is SNHLY, CDR2 FYNNEI. Trimming stripped 6 bases from V and 8 bases from J, with 16 bases between. This CDR3 is built from 13 residues. Here the CDR3 reads CASSQGLTSGYTF. As DNA, the CDR3 is TGTGCCAGCAGCCAGGGGCTTACTAGCGGCTACACCTTC. Using reference TRBV2 and TRBJ1-2 for the parts outside the CDR3, the full variable domain is EPEVTQTPSHQVTQMGQEVILRCVPISNHLYFYWYRQILGQKVEFLVSFYNNEISEKSEIFDDQFSVERPDGSNFTLKIRSTKLEDSAMYFCASSQGLTSGYTFGSGTRLTVV.

V and J are TRBV13 and TRBJ2-7, with TRBD2 as a possible D gene (6 bases). Between the trimmed V and J ends, which lost 0 bases and 2 bases, there was a span of 8 bases. Germline V gene sequence: CDR1 PRHDT, CDR2 FYEKMQ (reference sequence). This CDR3 spans 14 amino acids. The CDR3 loop reads CASSLGSGAYEQYF. The CDR3 nucleotides read TGTGCCAGCAGCTTAGGGTCGGGGGCCTACGAGCAGTACTTC.

This clone came up a few times. The chain links TRBV7-9 to TRBJ2-7, with a possible D match to TRBD1 (6 bases). This CDR3 region has 13 residues. Germline loops: CDR1 SEHNR, CDR2 FQNEAQ (reference sequence). V was cut by 5 bases and J by 2 bases, with 10 bases left in between. The CDR3: CASSRDKAYEQYF. The CDR3 nucleotides are TGTGCCAGCAGCCGGGACAAAGCCTACGAGCAGTACTTC.

The genes are TRBV28 and TRBJ1-2; tentative D call: TRBD1 (5 bases). In germline, CDR1 is MDHEN, CDR2 SYDVKM. The V gene lost 4 bases and the J gene lost 8 bases, with 14 bases spanning the gap. This CDR3 region has 13 residues. The CDR3 DNA follows: TGTGCCAGCAGTTCGACAGCCTCTAGGGGCTACACCTTC. Protein product: CASSSTASRGYTF.

The chain is built from TRBV7-6 and TRBJ2-2, with 14 nucleotides matching TRBD2. Looked up from germline, CDR1 is SGHVS and CDR2 is FNYEAQ. V lost 5 bases to trimming and J lost 5 bases; unmatched junction nucleotides: 10. The CDR3 totals 18 residues. In nucleotides, the CDR3 is TGTGCCAGCAGCCCCCTAACCGGGACTAGCGGGGGAACCGGGGAGCTGTTTTTT. Translated, it gives CASSPLTGTSGGTGELFF.

The chain links TRBV4-2 to TRBJ2-6; 7 bases line up with TRBD1. Germline V gives CDR1 LGHNA, CDR2 YNFKEQ. This CDR3 has 18 residues. Trimming removed 3 bases from V and 0 bases from J; junction bases left unmatched: 8. In nucleotides, the CDR3 is TGTGCCAGCAGCCATAGGGGACAGCGACCCTCTGGGGCCAACGTCCTGACTTTC. Its translation is CASSHRGQRPSGANVLTF.

CDR3 amino acids: CASSSSGGGGYTF. The CDR3 bases are TGTGCCAGCTCATCCTCGGGAGGTGGGGGCTACACCTTC. This chain connects TRBV18 to TRBJ1-2, with D unclear. The CDR3 has 13 amino acids. V was shortened by 5 bases and J by 8 bases, with 15 bases between the two germline ends. Germline V gene data show CDR1 as KGHSH and CDR2 as LQKENI.

The chain couples TRBV7-3 to TRBJ1-2, with TRBD1 matching 9 bases. The length of the CDR3 is 14 residues. Germline CDR1 and CDR2: SGHTA and FQGTGA. V lost 0 bases to trimming and J lost 8 bases; unmatched junction nucleotides: 4. CDR3 loop: CASSLTGTGLGYTF. DNA of the CDR3: TGTGCCAGCAGCTTAACGGGGACAGGGTTGGGCTACACCTTC. Full variable domain (remainder filled in from reference TRBV7-3 and TRBJ1-2): GAGVSQTPSNKVTEKGKYVELRCDPISGHTALYWYRQSLGQGPEFLIYFQGTGAADDSGLPNDRFFAVRPEGSVSTLKIQRTERGDSAVYLCASSLTGTGLGYTFGSGTRLTVV.

This clone was seen only a few times. The rearrangement links TRBV5-4 to TRBJ2-7; D could derive from TRBD1 or TRBD2 (5 bases each). Trimming took off 2 bases at V and 5 bases at J, with 8 bases between the two ends. This CDR3 has 12 amino acids. Germline CDR1 reads SGHNT; CDR2 reads YYREEE (reference sequence). The CDR3 here is CASSFRGDEQYF. For the CDR3, the DNA is TGTGCCAGCAGCTTTAGAGGGGACGAGCAGTACTTC.

The genes are TRBV2 and TRBJ1-1; D is perhaps TRBD1 (6 bases). V shed 9 bases and J shed 5 bases, with 25 bases lying between them. The CDR3 loop spans 16 amino acids. Germline V gene lookup returns CDR1 SNHLY and CDR2 FYNNEI. CDR3 region: CASYGQETGRRTEAFF. The CDR3 DNA reads TGTGCCAGTTACGGCCAGGAGACAGGCCGTCGAACTGAAGCTTTCTTT.

In its sample, this clone was seen once. The CDR3 loop reads CASSVRGLTYNEQFF. CDR3 coding DNA: TGTGCCAGCAGCGTGCGGGGCCTCACCTACAATGAGCAGTTCTTC. The genes are TRBV9 and TRBJ2-1, with D perhaps TRBD2 (6 bases). This CDR3 contains 15 residues. Germline V gene lookup returns CDR1 SGDLS and CDR2 YYNGEE. V lost 2 bases and J lost 2, with 11 bases in between.

V is TRBV6-6 and J is TRBJ2-2, with D possibly TRBD2 on 6 matching bases. The germline gives CDR1 MNHNY, CDR2 SVGAGI (reference sequence). Trimming took off 5 bases at V and 2 bases at J, with 15 bases between the two ends. CDR3 length: 16 residues. CDR3 sequence: CASSQREWVNTGELFF. As DNA, the CDR3 is TGTGCCAGCAGTCAACGGGAGTGGGTTAACACCGGGGAGCTGTTTTTT.

The chain couples TRBV6-5 to TRBJ1-1; D not certain. Germline V gives CDR1 MNHEY, CDR2 SVGAGI. The length of the CDR3 is 13 residues. Trimming shortened V by 2 bases and J by 1 base, and 5 bases separated the two germline ends. CDR3 sequence: CASSYRSNTEAFF. The CDR3 DNA follows: TGTGCCAGCAGTTACCGGTCGAACACTGAAGCTTTCTTT.

This clone was seen just once. V usage is TRBV7-9 and J usage is TRBJ1-1, with no clear D. Germline V CDR1 and CDR2: SEHNR, FQNEAQ (reference sequence). Trimming shortened V by 2 bases and J by 4 bases, and 14 bases separated the two germline ends. This CDR3 region has 15 residues. The CDR3 loop reads CASSLSVHTPTEAFF. The CDR3 bases are TGTGCCAGCAGCTTATCGGTCCATACTCCCACTGAAGCTTTCTTT.

The chain carries TRBV28 and TRBJ1-1; 9 bases are shared with TRBD1. Per the germline V gene, CDR1 is MDHEN and CDR2 is SYDVKM. CDR3 length equals 13 residues. V was clipped by 5 bases and J by 11 bases; unmatched bases: 9. The CDR3 DNA is TGTGCCAGCAGTCGGGGACAGGGAAGTTTGGCTTTCTTT. Residues: CASSRGQGSLAFF.

The chain employs TRBV7-2 and TRBJ1-5; tentative D call: TRBD1 (6 bases). V lost 1 base and J 2 bases, leaving 9 bases between the germline ends. Germline CDR1 SGHTA, CDR2 FQGNSA. The CDR3 has 15 amino acids. CDR3 protein: CASSLVQGGNQPQHF. CDR3 in DNA: TGTGCCAGCAGCTTAGTACAGGGTGGCAATCAGCCCCAGCATTTT.

V is TRBV27 and J is TRBJ1-1; D is ambiguous. The V and J ends lost 4 bases and 6 bases respectively, with 12 bases between them. CDR3 length: 13 residues. Germline lookup yields CDR1 MNHEY and CDR2 SMNVEV (reference sequence). The CDR3 DNA sequence: TGTGCCAGCAGTTGGCAAAGCTCGGCTGAAGCTTTCTTT. It translates to CASSWQSSAEAFF.

The rearrangement joins TRBV2 to TRBJ2-1, with TRBD1 matching 9 bases. The CDR3 loop spans 15 amino acids. CDR1 is SNHLY, CDR2 FYNNEI, per germline. With V trimmed by 5 bases and J by 5 bases, 7 bases remained unmatched. The CDR3 protein is CASSFQDRGDNEQFF. The CDR3 DNA reads as TGTGCCAGCAGTTTCCAGGACAGGGGAGACAATGAGCAGTTCTTC.

The V and J genes are TRBV29-1 and TRBJ1-2; D remains ambiguous. This CDR3 region has 12 residues. The V end was cut by 0 bases, the J end by 6 bases, with 8 bases between. Germline V gives CDR1 SQVTM, CDR2 ANQGSEA. The CDR3 reads CSVEDQADGYTF. DNA for the CDR3: TGCAGCGTTGAAGATCAGGCGGATGGCTACACCTTC. The full variable domain, its missing parts supplied by reference TRBV29-1 and TRBJ1-2, is SAVISQKPSRDICQRGTSLTIQCQVDSQVTMMFWYRQQPGQSLTLIATANQGSEATYESGFVIDKFPISRPNLTFSTLTVSNMSPEDSSIYLCSVEDQADGYTFGSGTRLTVV.

This rearrangement joins TRBV7-2 to TRBJ1-6; TRBD1 matches 7 bases. Trimming at V came to 1 base and at J to 3 bases, leaving 6 bases not matched to a gene. The CDR3 covers 17 residues. Germline lookup yields CDR1 SGHTA and CDR2 FQGNSA. The CDR3 is CASSLGRDRNYNSPLHF. DNA for the CDR3: TGTGCCAGCAGCTTAGGCCGGGACAGAAACTATAATTCACCCCTCCACTTT.